This T cell receptor (beta chain) was recovered during a study of siplizumab effects on memory and regulatory T cells. Notes on the study in general: About 75-97% of proliferating CD4+ or CD8+ clones had no assignable naive or memory phenotype. With siplizumab, cumulative frequency of CD4+ memory-derived alloreactive sequences dropped significantly.

This clone is medium-sized by share. The target antigen is unknown. The method was immunoSEQ multiplex PCR; TCRdb's version includes in-frame clones alone and lacks a portion of them. Of about 82,000 clones detected, roughly 90% appear once; the ten largest clones hold over 1.5%. This CDR3 has 14 residues. Germline V gene data show CDR1 as SEHNR and CDR2 as FQNEAQ (reference sequence). V lost 3 bases to trimming and J lost 1 base, with 9 bases between them. Specimen: Tregs sorted from blood. The J gene is TRBJ1-1, the V gene TRBV7-9; tentative D call: TRBD1 (6 bases). This sequence was found in a human donor in good health. In nucleotides, the CDR3 is TGTGCCAGCAGCTTGGGGGGCCCGAACACTGAAGCTTTCTTT. Translating gives CASSLGGPNTEAFF.